Each of the 5 T cell receptor beta chains below was sequenced from the same sample in a study of T cells in Graves' hyperthyroidism and ophthalmopathy. Researchers took RNA transcripts and amplified the TCR beta CDR3 regions from them. RT-PCR in the first round (using the HTBI primer set) targeted the TCR CDR3. MiXCR was run by TCRdb on the multiplex PCR reads, yielding one entry per CDR3 protein. The sample contains fewer than 450,000 distinct CDR3 sequences, approximately 17% of which appear only once. The sequencing input was blood. These receptor sequences come from a young man with Graves' ophthalmopathy.

The V gene is TRBV11-2, the J gene TRBJ1-3; 7 nucleotides agree with TRBD1. CDR1 is SGHAT, CDR2 FQNNGV, per germline. The CDR3 is 16 amino acids. V was pared by 5 bases and J by 4 bases, with 11 bases of the junction left unmatched. The CDR3: CASSPATGAEGNTIYF. In nucleotides, the CDR3 is TGTGCCAGCAGCCCCGCTACAGGGGCGGAGGGAAACACCATATATTTT.

The gene calls are TRBV28 and TRBJ2-1; no reliable D call. The CDR3 is 15 residues long. Between the trimmed V and J ends, which lost 6 bases and 4 bases, there was a span of 16 bases. The V gene's germline CDR1 is MDHEN and CDR2 SYDVKM. CDR3 nucleotide sequence: TGTGCCAGCAGCTCCCTAGGACCCCCTTACAATGAGCAGTTCTTC. Translation: CASSSLGPPYNEQFF.

This clonotype has more than one count but fewer than ten. The V call is TRBV5-6, the J call TRBJ1-5; a possible D gene is TRBD1 (5 bases). CDR3 length: 14 residues. The V gene lost 1 base and the J gene lost 9 bases, with 14 bases spanning the gap. Germline V lookup: CDR1 SGHDT, CDR2 YYEEEE. The CDR3: CASSLFGMGGPQHF. For the CDR3, the DNA is TGTGCCAGCAGCTTGTTTGGGATGGGGGGGCCCCAGCATTTT.

The chain joins TRBV9 to TRBJ2-1; D gene unclear. Trimming stripped 3 bases from V and 6 bases from J, with 7 bases between. CDR3 length: 12 amino acids. Per germline, CDR1 SGDLS and CDR2 YYNGEE. Here the CDR3 reads CASSGYTNEQFF. The CDR3 DNA is TGTGCCAGCAGCGGGTACACCAATGAGCAGTTCTTC.

The chain uses TRBV20-1 and TRBJ2-2; TRBD2 matches at 12 bases. The trim removed 5 bases at V and 4 bases at J, leaving 2 bases unmatched. This CDR3 comprises 14 residues. Looked up from germline, CDR1 is DFQATT and CDR2 is SNEGSKA (reference sequence). The CDR3 coding sequence is TGCAGTGCTCCACTAGCGGGAGGCACCGGGGAGCTGTTTTTT. Amino acids: CSAPLAGGTGELFF.